This T cell receptor (beta chain) originates from a study of T cell repertoires in cytomegalovirus infection. Overall study: Peptides in the study included HLA-C-restricted and HLA-B-restricted CMV epitopes. Indicated by public TCR beta signatures were CMV infection and matching HLA type.

A word on this clonotype: What it binds is not known.

This CDR3 is 11 amino acids long. V lost 10 bases and J 11 bases, leaving 15 bases between the germline ends. Looked up from germline, CDR1 is MNHEY and CDR2 is SVGAGI. From the reads, TCRdb called clonotypes with MiXCR, one entry per CDR3 protein. The sample includes 900,000 to 950,000 distinct CDR3 sequences, around 29% of them seen just once. The J gene is TRBJ2-1, the V gene TRBV6-5; possibly TRBD1 or TRBD2 for D (5 bases each). The origin of this receptor is a human donor in good health (CMV status not recorded). Some clones in this sample may be carry-over from other donors' samples. Sequencing was performed on cultured CD8+ T cells from PBMCs, taken from culture after CMV antigen stimulation. This chain's CDR3 is CATSLGAQQFF. The CDR3 DNA is TGTGCCACCTCCCTCGGGGCCCAGCAGTTCTTC.